This is a list of T cell receptor beta chains from one sample in a study of beta chain features in type 1 diabetes. The protocol was immunoSEQ multiplex PCR, while the TCRdb copy is restricted to in-frame clones and leaves out a portion. The repertoire holds some 230,000 clones, with 7.5% to 10% as singletons. Sample: naive CD4+ T cells from blood. The receptors come from a woman between 18 and 29 years old in good health. Each CDR3 is given without its conserved first and last residue.

CDR3 length | J gene | V gene | CDR3 protein
11 | TRBJ2-5 | TRBV7-2 | ASSFGRKETQY
15 | TRBJ2-1 | TRBV12-5 | ASGLVTSGAKRHEQF
12 | TRBJ1-4 | TRBV30 | AWDRDFPNEKLF
11 | TRBJ1-2 | TRBV9 | ASSQGGGTGYT
12 | TRBJ2-1 | TRBV9 | ASSVAGGGNEQF
11 | TRBJ1-2 | TRBV30 | AWSPRRVAGYT
11 | TRBJ2-5 | TRBV28 | ASSSYRGETQY
15 | TRBJ2-1 | TRBV5-1 | ASSQGTSGGADNEQF
13 | TRBJ2-2 | TRBV29-1 | SVRGRLSTRGELF
13 | TRBJ1-2 | TRBV2 | ASSEVYGGSEGYT
12 | TRBJ1-1 | TRBV10-3 | AISESGDLSEAF
13 | TRBJ1-6 | TRBV27 | ASSETGLRNSPLH
12 | TRBJ1-1 | TRBV4-2 | ASSQLWTERKAF
13 | TRBJ2-2 | TRBV5-1 | ASSLATANTVELF
11 | TRBJ1-1 | TRBV7-9 | ASSLQGSHEAF
14 | TRBJ1-1 | TRBV5-1 | ASSLVGQGALTEAF
13 | TRBJ2-1 | TRBV9 | ASSPVALSYNEQF
9 | TRBJ2-7 | TRBV12-2 | AVAGAGEQY
14 | TRBJ1-1 | TRBV5-1 | ASSPMTGVLNTEAF
12 | TRBJ1-1 | TRBV30 | AWSRGTRDTEAF
12 | TRBJ2-5 | TRBV7-9 | ASSLVQGQETQY
11 | TRBJ2-5 | TRBV27 | ASSLGGRETQY
12 | TRBJ2-2 | TRBV5-1 | ASSLTTGSGELF
13 | TRBJ1-2 | TRBV11-2 | ASSWTETGGYGYT
12 | TRBJ2-2 | TRBV5-1 | ASSLTGNTGELF
12 | TRBJ1-1 | TRBV2 | ASSRDRVGTEAF
11 | TRBJ2-7 | TRBV15 | ATSRGQNYEQY
14 | TRBJ1-1 | TRBV5-5 | ASSLIGTGVHTEAF
14 | TRBJ2-3 | TRBV19 | ASSRRVETGTDTQY
13 | TRBJ2-1 | TRBV19 | ASSILSGINNEQF
12 | TRBJ1-2 | TRBV2 | ASIQGAQSYGYT
10 | TRBJ2-1 | TRBV18 | ASSPEMSEQF
12 | TRBJ2-5 | TRBV19 | ASSSGTVQETQY
11 | TRBJ1-3 | TRBV6-6 | ASSILPGNTIY
13 | TRBJ2-7 | TRBV7-8 | ASSLGQREGHEQY
14 | TRBJ2-3 | TRBV5-4 | ASSPGTSGRTDTQY
13 | TRBJ2-5 | TRBV11-1 | ASSNRDRVGETQY
14 | TRBJ1-4 | TRBV7-9 | ASSTSGQGTNEKLF
9 | TRBJ1-4 | TRBV2 | ASTQDEKLF
13 | TRBJ2-5 | TRBV5-6 | ASSFGGRIQETQY
15 | TRBJ2-5 | TRBV7-6 | ASSLAFGTSGQETQY